This note documents a single TCR beta chain sequence. This entry is derived from a study of control samples from healthy donors and cancer patients. The CDR3 is made up of 13 amino acids. V lost 4 bases to trimming and J lost 4 bases, with 10 bases between them. The germline V gene encodes CDR1 SGHTA and CDR2 FQGNSA. The method was immunoSEQ multiplex PCR; TCRdb's version includes in-frame clones alone and lacks a portion of them. The data contain approximately 160,000 clones, 85% to 95% of them singletons. The origin of this receptor is a woman aged 18-29 years in good health. The chain is built from TRBV7-2 and TRBJ1-2; D might be TRBD1 (5 bases). Source material: blood. CDR3 amino acids: CASSSGIGYGYTF. The CDR3 DNA sequence: TGTGCCAGCAGCTCAGGGATAGGCTATGGCTACACCTTC.